These 5 T cell receptor beta chains share one sample of origin, sequenced in a study of a mutant IDH1 vaccine in newly diagnosed glioma. Time point defined: week 47, end of study. With topical imiquimod, each dose of the vaccine consisted of 300 ug of mutant IDH1 20-mer peptide. These receptors' targets are unknown. Assay: immunoSEQ multiplex PCR; the TCRdb copy retains only in-frame clones and omits some. The sample contains over 45,000 clones, 75% of which appear only once. The sequencing here drew on PBMCs, taken from a glioma patient whose treatment included an IDH1 peptide vaccine. The receptors here all came from a man aged 50 to 59 with glioma.

J is TRBJ2-5 and V is TRBV19; D is unresolved. Germline V gene data show CDR1 as LNHDA and CDR2 as SQIVND (reference sequence). The CDR3 extends over 13 amino acids. Trimming left V 2 bases short and J 5 bases short, with 9 bases between. The CDR3: CASSINRVETQYF. In DNA form, the CDR3 reads TGTGCCAGTAGTATAAATAGGGTGGAGACCCAGTACTTC.

CDR3 amino acids: CAIRIEGNTEAFF. CDR3 in DNA: TGTGCCATCAGGATCGAGGGGAACACTGAAGCTTTCTTT. The V and J genes are TRBV10-3 and TRBJ1-1; D is unclear. The CDR3 is 13 residues long. Trimming stripped 6 bases from V and 1 base from J, with 9 bases between. Germline V lookup: CDR1 ENHRY, CDR2 SYGVKD.

The V call is TRBV5-6, the J call TRBJ2-7; D remains ambiguous. This CDR3 has 13 amino acids. CDR1 SGHDT and CDR2 YYEEEE come from the germline V gene. V shed 0 bases and J shed 3 bases, with 7 bases lying between them. CDR3 nucleotide sequence: TGTGCCAGCAGCTTGGGTCCGGGCTACGAGCAGTACTTC. Protein product: CASSLGPGYEQYF.

This clone was found a few times. This sequence joins TRBV6-5 and TRBJ2-2, with D unclear. Germline V gene data show CDR1 as MNHEY and CDR2 as SVGAGI. V was pared by 6 bases and J by 7 bases, with 18 bases between. The CDR3 has 15 amino acids. This CDR3 reads CASSSAGEGIGELFF. CDR3 sequence (DNA): TGTGCCAGCAGCTCGGCAGGCGAAGGCATCGGGGAGCTGTTTTTT.

The V and J genes are TRBV7-9 and TRBJ1-1; TRBD1 might be the D (5 bases). V lost 1 base to trimming and J lost 2 bases, with 11 bases between them. CDR1 and CDR2 (germline): SEHNR, FQNEAQ (reference sequence). CDR3 length: 15 amino acids. The CDR3 spells CASSLGLGGNTEAFF. The CDR3 DNA is TGTGCCAGCAGCTTAGGTCTGGGGGGAAACACTGAAGCTTTCTTT.